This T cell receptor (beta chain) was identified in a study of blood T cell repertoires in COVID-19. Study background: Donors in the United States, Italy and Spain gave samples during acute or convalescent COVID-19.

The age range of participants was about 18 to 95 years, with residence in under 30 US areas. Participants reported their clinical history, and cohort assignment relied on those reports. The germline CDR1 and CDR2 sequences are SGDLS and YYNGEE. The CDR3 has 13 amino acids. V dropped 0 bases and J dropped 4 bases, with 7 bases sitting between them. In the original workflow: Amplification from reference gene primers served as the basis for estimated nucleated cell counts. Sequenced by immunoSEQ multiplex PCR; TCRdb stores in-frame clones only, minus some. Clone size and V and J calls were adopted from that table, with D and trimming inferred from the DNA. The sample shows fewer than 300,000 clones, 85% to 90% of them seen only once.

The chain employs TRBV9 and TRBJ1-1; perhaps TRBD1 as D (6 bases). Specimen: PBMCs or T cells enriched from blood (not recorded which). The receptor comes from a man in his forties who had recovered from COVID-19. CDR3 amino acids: CASSVVRGTEAFF. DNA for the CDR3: TGTGCCAGCAGCGTAGTCAGGGGCACTGAAGCTTTCTTT.